These 27 T cell receptor beta chains were sequenced from one sample in a study of tissue T cells after allogeneic stem cell transplantation. Profiling relied on immunoSEQ multiplex PCR, and the TCRdb table lists in-frame clones only, not all of them. The data hold thousands of clones, with around half observed a single time. Time point specified: mouse harvest day 14 after allogeneic transplant. Each mouse received 10^7 T-cell-depleted marrow cells plus 10^6 splenic CD5+ T cells by tail vein. Sequenced sample: gut tissue. Receptors were obtained from a female BALB/c mouse given C57BL/6 T cells with graft-versus-host disease after an allogeneic hematopoietic cell transplant.

This clone has only a few counts. Germline and genes: mouse. The CDR3 goes on 1 residue after the read ends, and that part is filled in from the germline J gene. The V gene is TRBV31, the J gene TRBJ1-4; TRBD1 matches at 9 bases. V was clipped by 0 bases and J by 0 bases; unmatched bases: 2. CDR1 and CDR2 from the germline V gene are GKSSPN and SITVG. This CDR3 comprises 16 residues. The CDR3 DNA, read in part, is TGTGCCTGGAGTCTAGACAGGGGGATTTCCAACGAAAGATTATTT. Residues: CAWSLDRGISNERLF. The CDR3, in full, reads CAWSLDRGISNERLFF.

In regard to this clone: These gene names are mouse names. The CDR3 end falls 1 residue outside the read, so it is completed with the germline J gene. The V call is TRBV3, the J call TRBJ2-4, with D perhaps TRBD2 (6 bases). Trimming left V 3 bases short and J 0 bases short, with 10 bases between. The CDR3 is made up of 15 amino acids. Germline V gene data show CDR1 as SNHLY and CDR2 as FYNGKV (reference sequence). CDR3 DNA, as far as it was read: TGTGCCAGCAGCTTCGACTGGTCTAGTCAAAACACCTTGTAC. Amino acid sequence: CASSFDWSSQNTLY. The entire CDR3 sequence reads CASSFDWSSQNTLYF. Combining the CDR3 with reference TRBV3 and TRBJ2-4 gives the whole variable domain GPKVLQIPSHQIIDMGQMVTLNCDPVSNHLYFYWYKQILGQQMEFLVNFYNGKVMEKSKLFKDQFSVERPDGSYFTLKIQPTALEDSAVYFCASSFDWSSQNTLYFGAGTRLSVL.

Note on this clone: Each gene name is a mouse one. The read terminates 1 residue before the CDR3 end, so the remaining end is supplied by the germline J gene. V usage is TRBV26 and J usage is TRBJ2-5; D tentatively fits TRBD1 or TRBD2 (5 bases each). Germline CDR1 is KGHPV and CDR2 is FQNQEV (reference sequence). The CDR3 loop spans 13 amino acids. Trimming pared 4 bases from V and 2 bases from J, leaving 7 bases between. CDR3: CASSRGSQDTQYF. Partial CDR3 DNA: TGTGCCAGCAGTCGGGGGAGCCAAGACACCCAGTAC.

The sample holds a few counts of this clone. Mouse gene names apply. The read is 1 residue too short to cover the CDR3 end, so that end is filled in from the germline J gene. The chain recombines TRBV3 with TRBJ2-1; TRBD2 matches at 7 bases. CDR3 length: 15 amino acids. J lost 0 bases, V lost 4 bases, and 3 bases had no gene match. CDR1 and CDR2 (germline): SNHLY, FYNGKV (reference sequence). The CDR3 DNA, read in part, is TGTGCCAGCAGCTCTACTGGGGTTAACTATGCTGAGCAGTTC. This encodes CASSSTGVNYAEQF. The CDR3 in full is CASSSTGVNYAEQFF.

About this clone: Here the gene names and germline are mouse. The read terminates 1 residue ahead of where the CDR3 ends, so the germline J gene completes it. The J gene is TRBJ2-1, the V gene TRBV26; 8 bases are a match to TRBD1. Germline V gene lookup returns CDR1 KGHPV and CDR2 FQNQEV (reference sequence). V lost 3 bases, J lost 7 bases, and 2 bases stayed unmatched. The CDR3 runs to 13 residues. The part of the CDR3 DNA that was read is TGTGCCAGCAGTCTTCAGGGGGCGGCTGAGCAGTTC. It specifies CASSLQGAAEQF. The whole CDR3 protein reads CASSLQGAAEQFF.

As regards this clone: These gene names are mouse names. The CDR3 end is not reached by the read, which stops 1 residue before it; the germline J gene fills it in. This chain links TRBV26 with TRBJ1-5; 10 bases align to TRBD1. The junction had 2 bases not matched to a gene; V was cut back by 3 bases and J by 8 bases. This CDR3 is built from 13 residues. Germline assignment: CDR1 KGHPV and CDR2 FQNQEV (reference sequence). The CDR3 DNA, read in part, is TGTGCCAGCAGTCTCCGGGACAGGGGAGCTCCGCTT. Amino acids: CASSLRDRGAPL. From start to end, the CDR3 is CASSLRDRGAPLF.

Regarding this clone: Gene names follow the mouse nomenclature. The read halts 1 residue ahead of the CDR3 end, with the missing end drawn from the germline J gene. V and J are TRBV3 and TRBJ1-3; D call uncertain. The V gene lost 5 bases and the J gene lost 0 bases, with 2 bases spanning the gap. The germline gives CDR1 SNHLY, CDR2 FYNGKV (reference sequence). The CDR3 runs 12 residues. The CDR3 reads CASSNSGNTLYF. The DNA read from the CDR3 is TGTGCCAGCAGCAATTCTGGAAATACGCTCTAT.

A note on this clone: Gene names and germline refer to mouse. The CDR3: CSSSQSRTGDQDTQYF. The sequenced part of the CDR3 DNA is TGCTCCAGCAGTCAATCGAGGACAGGGGACCAAGACACCCAGTAC. The V gene is TRBV23, the J gene TRBJ2-5; TRBD1, as called in the table, went unchecked against the DNA. The read terminates 1 residue before the CDR3 end, so the remaining end is supplied by the germline J gene. CDR1 is KGHTA and CDR2 is FQNQQP in the germline V gene. The CDR3 loop spans 16 amino acids.

Regarding this clone: Genes and germline come from the mouse. The sequence runs out 1 residue before the end of the CDR3; the remainder is reconstructed from the germline J gene. The chain uses TRBV1 and TRBJ1-1; perhaps TRBD1 as D (5 bases). Germline CDR1 NSQYPW, CDR2 LRSPGD (reference sequence). V gave up 3 bases and J gave up 1 base, with 9 bases separating them. CDR3 length: 14 amino acids. CDR3 amino acids: CTCSARQQNTEVFF. Partial CDR3 DNA: TGCACCTGCAGTGCCAGACAGCAAAACACAGAAGTCTTC.

In the case of this clone: Genes and germline come from the mouse. The CDR3 end lies 1 residue beyond the end of the read and is filled in from the germline J gene. This rearrangement joins TRBV13-3 to TRBJ1-1; TRBD1 matches 10 bases. J was trimmed by 1 base and V by 5 bases; bases with no gene match: 2. The length of the CDR3 is 14 residues. CDR1 and CDR2 (germline): NNHDY, SYVADS. The CDR3 loop is CASSRQGANTEVFF. The CDR3 DNA, read in part, is TGTGCCAGCAGCCGACAGGGGGCGAACACAGAAGTCTTC.

This clone was observed a single time. Any gene name here is a mouse gene name. The read comes to an end 1 residue before the CDR3 does, leaving the germline J gene to fill in the end. J is TRBJ2-3 and V is TRBV19, with D possibly being TRBD2 (6 bases). Germline CDR1 FNHDT, CDR2 SITEND (reference sequence). This CDR3 spans 14 amino acids. Trimming cost V 4 bases and J 2 bases, with 11 bases left between them. The sequenced part of the CDR3 DNA is TGTGCCAGCAGTTCCCCTGGGGCTGCAGAAACGCTGTAT. Amino acid sequence: CASSSPGAAETLY. The full CDR3 reads CASSSPGAAETLYF.

In the case of this clone: Gene and germline names: mouse. The read terminates 1 residue before the CDR3 end, so the remaining end is supplied by the germline J gene. V usage is TRBV26 and J usage is TRBJ1-4; TRBD1 matches 11 bases. V lost 2 bases, J lost 4 bases, and 3 bases stayed unmatched. Germline values: CDR1 KGHPV, CDR2 FQNQEV (reference sequence). The CDR3 runs 16 residues. This CDR3 is CASSLPGTGGNERLFF. The DNA read from the CDR3 is TGTGCCAGCAGTCTGCCTGGGACAGGGGGCAACGAAAGATTATTT.

A word on this clone: Gene names are the mouse ones. Read data end 1 residue before the CDR3 end; the end is taken from the germline J gene. The genes are TRBV3 and TRBJ1-2; D might be TRBD1 (6 bases). The CDR3 sequence is 15 residues long. Per germline, CDR1 SNHLY and CDR2 FYNGKV (reference sequence). The V gene lost 5 bases and the J gene lost 0 bases, with 13 bases spanning the gap. The CDR3 DNA, read in part, is TGTGCCAGCAGCCGCGGGACACTTTCAAACTCCGACTACACC. Protein: CASSRGTLSNSDYT. The entire CDR3 is CASSRGTLSNSDYTF.

Note on this clone: The listed genes are named as in mouse. The read ends 1 residue early relative to the CDR3; the germline J gene fills the gap. The V and J genes are TRBV3 and TRBJ2-7; 8 nucleotides line up with TRBD1. Per the germline V gene, CDR1 is SNHLY and CDR2 is FYNGKV (reference sequence). The CDR3 spans 14 residues. V lost 1 base, J lost 4 bases, and 3 bases stayed unmatched. CDR3 protein: CASSLGGQEYEQYF. The covered CDR3 bases are TGTGCCAGCAGCTTAGGGGGACAGGAGTATGAACAGTAC.

A note on this clone: The gene names given are mouse names. The read halts 1 residue ahead of the CDR3 end, with the missing end drawn from the germline J gene. The rearrangement joins TRBV5 to TRBJ2-5; no firm D call. V lost 0 bases, J lost 4 bases, and 8 bases lay in between. Germline loops: CDR1 LGHNA, CDR2 YNLKQL (reference sequence). The CDR3 has 14 amino acids. CDR3 sequence: CASSQEGKEDTQYF. The covered CDR3 bases are TGTGCCAGCAGCCAAGAGGGGAAGGAAGACACCCAGTAC.

About this clone itself: The listed genes are named as in mouse. The DNA ends 1 residue before the CDR3 does, and the rest of the CDR3 is filled in from the germline J gene. V gene TRBV31 combines with J gene TRBJ1-1, with a possible D match to TRBD1 (6 bases). There are 12 residues in the CDR3. Germline V gene sequence: CDR1 GKSSPN, CDR2 SITVG. Trimming pared 5 bases from V and 4 bases from J, leaving 11 bases between. The CDR3: CAWVTGLTEVFF. CDR3 bases read: TGTGCCTGGGTCACAGGGCTCACAGAAGTCTTC.

About this clone: Germline and genes: mouse. The read terminates 1 residue ahead of where the CDR3 ends, so the germline J gene completes it. V is TRBV1 and J is TRBJ1-1, with no clear D. Trimming took off 1 base at V and 0 bases at J, with 3 bases between the two ends. The V gene's germline CDR1 is NSQYPW and CDR2 LRSPGD (reference sequence). CDR3 length equals 13 residues. The DNA read from the CDR3 is TGCACCTGCAGTGCAGGGTCAAACACAGAAGTCTTC. Its protein is CTCSAGSNTEVF. In full, the CDR3 is CTCSAGSNTEVFF.

Comments on this clone: The gene symbols are mouse symbols. The read ends 1 residue before the CDR3 terminus; that terminus is restored from the germline J gene. The chain links TRBV16 to TRBJ1-1; D uncertain. Trimming pared 1 base from V and 1 base from J, leaving 4 bases between. The CDR3 runs 13 residues. Germline V CDR1 and CDR2: SGHSA, FRNQAP. The sequenced part of the CDR3 DNA is TGTGCAAGCAGCTTAGTCCAAAACACAGAAGTCTTC. This codes for CASSLVQNTEVF. Given in full, the CDR3 is CASSLVQNTEVFF.

This clone was picked up a small number of times. Gene labels here are mouse ones. CDR3 DNA (partial): TGTGCCAGCAGTCTCCAGGGGGCTTCTGGAAATACGCTCTAT. It codes for CASSLQGASGNTLY. Given in full, the CDR3 is CASSLQGASGNTLYF. The chain joins TRBV26 to TRBJ1-3; 8 bases agree with TRBD1. From the germline J gene comes the end of the CDR3, since the read stops 1 residue before it. This CDR3 is built from 15 residues. The ends lost 3 bases at V and 0 bases at J; junction bases unmatched: 1. In germline, CDR1 is KGHPV, CDR2 FQNQEV (reference sequence).

As to this clone: Gene names refer to mouse genes. Read data end 1 residue before the CDR3 end; the end is taken from the germline J gene. The chain uses TRBV12-1 and TRBJ1-2, with TRBD1 matching 9 bases. V gave up 4 bases and J gave up 0 bases; unmatched junction bases: 2. This CDR3 region has 14 residues. Germline assignment: CDR1 SGHSN and CDR2 HYEKVE. CDR3 DNA, as far as it was read: TGTGCCAGCTCCCGGGACAGGGCAAACTCCGACTACACC. Protein: CASSRDRANSDYT. The full CDR3 is CASSRDRANSDYTF. The full variable domain, rest sourced from reference TRBV12-1 and TRBJ1-2, is DSGVVQSPRHIIKEKGGRSVLTCIPISGHSNVVWYQQTLGKELKFLIQHYEKVERDKGFLPSRFSVQQFDDYHSEMNMSALELEDSAMYFCASSRDRANSDYTFGSGTRLLVI.

As regards this clone: Gene names and germline match the mouse. CDR3 DNA (partial): TGTGCCAGCAGTCAGCTGGGGGTGTCCTATGAACAGTAC. The encoded protein is CASSQLGVSYEQY. The full-length CDR3 reads as CASSQLGVSYEQYF. The chain recombines TRBV26 with TRBJ2-7; TRBD2 matches at 7 bases. The read terminates 1 residue before the CDR3 end, so the remaining end is supplied by the germline J gene. Germline lookup yields CDR1 KGHPV and CDR2 FQNQEV (reference sequence). The V segment lost 4 bases and the J segment 1 base; nucleotides outside the gene matches: 4. CDR3 length: 14 residues.

Details on this clone: Genes here carry mouse names. The CDR3 end is not reached by the read, which stops 1 residue before it; the germline J gene fills it in. V usage is TRBV13-3 and J usage is TRBJ2-7; D is undetermined. Germline V CDR1 and CDR2: NNHDY, SYVADS. This CDR3 is 13 amino acids long. Trimming took off 0 bases at V and 4 bases at J, with 8 bases between the two ends. The CDR3 loop is CASSDERGYEQYF. The DNA read from the CDR3 is TGTGCCAGCAGTGATGAACGCGGTTATGAACAGTAC.

With regard to this clone: Here the gene names and germline are mouse. The read halts 1 residue ahead of the CDR3 end, with the missing end drawn from the germline J gene. The chain is built from TRBV3 and TRBJ2-5; D ambiguous. The V end lost 2 bases, the J end lost 0 bases, and 6 bases lay between the germline ends. Germline V gene sequence: CDR1 SNHLY, CDR2 FYNGKV (reference sequence). The CDR3 totals 14 residues. CDR3 sequence: CASSLTRNQDTQYF. The covered CDR3 bases are TGTGCCAGCAGCTTAACTCGAAACCAAGACACCCAGTAC.

This clone is medium-sized. Gene and germline names: mouse. CDR3 loop: CASRRQGTNERLFF. CDR3 DNA, as far as it was read: TGTGCCAGCAGACGACAGGGGACCAACGAAAGATTATTT. V is TRBV26 and J is TRBJ1-4; TRBD1 matches 8 bases. The CDR3 goes on 1 residue after the read ends, and that part is filled in from the germline J gene. CDR1 is KGHPV, CDR2 FQNQEV, per germline (reference sequence). The CDR3 consists of 14 residues. After removal of 6 bases from V and 3 bases from J, the junction contained 3 bases not matched to a gene.

In the case of this clone: Any gene name here is a mouse gene name. The missing CDR3 end, 1 residue past where the read stops, is filled in from the germline J gene. The chain recombines TRBV20 with TRBJ2-1; D perhaps matches TRBD1 (6 bases). Germline V lookup: CDR1 GFQATS, CDR2 STVNSAI. V dropped 3 bases and J dropped 1 base, with 7 bases sitting between them. The CDR3 contains 13 residues. The chain's CDR3 is CGARRGNYAEQFF. The sequenced CDR3 bases are TGTGGTGCTAGAAGGGGGAACTATGCTGAGCAGTTC.

Turning to this clone: The genes and germline here are from mouse. From the germline J gene comes the end of the CDR3, since the read stops 1 residue before it. This chain connects TRBV3 to TRBJ2-5; weak D call: TRBD2 (5 bases). CDR1 and CDR2 from the germline V gene are SNHLY and FYNGKV (reference sequence). V was shortened by 1 base and J by 7 bases, with 12 bases between the two germline ends. The CDR3 length is 14 residues. This chain's CDR3 is CASSLDWSRNTQYF. CDR3 DNA, as far as it was read: TGTGCCAGCAGCTTAGACTGGAGCCGGAACACCCAGTAC.

This clone appeared a few times. Genes and germline are mouse. The CDR3 is cut off 1 residue early in the read; its end comes from the germline J gene. The chain carries TRBV26 and TRBJ1-3; D remains unclear. Per germline, CDR1 KGHPV and CDR2 FQNQEV (reference sequence). This CDR3 is built from 14 residues. V shed 1 base and J shed 0 bases, with 4 bases lying between them. The sequenced CDR3 bases are TGTGCCAGCAGTCTGTACCATTCTGGAAATACGCTCTAT. This translates into CASSLYHSGNTLY. The entire CDR3 protein is CASSLYHSGNTLYF.